This T cell receptor beta chain was sequenced during a study of human T cells and chemical hapten exposure. Study summary: The patch tests put 0.01% DPC on the skin of the upper back and were read 6 days later.

The time point is: pre-sensitization, week 0. Specified treatment: therapeutic diphenylcyclopropenone sensitization with weekly scalp DPC. V gave up 4 bases and J gave up 2 bases, with 12 bases separating them. This CDR3 spans 14 amino acids. Germline CDR1 reads MDHEN; CDR2 reads SYDVKM. As for this clonotype: The target antigen is unknown.

Individual cDNA molecules in this library carried unique molecular identifiers. Each CDR3 protein gets one entry after TCRdb re-called the RACE reads with MiXCR. The sample shows approximately 400,000 distinct CDR3 sequences, 4.5% to 5.5% of them seen only once. Study outcomes and limitations: Having alopecia, donors may respond immunologically unlike healthy people.

The source is a woman between 45 and 65 years old with alopecia areata. Some clones in this sample may be carry-over from other donors' samples. The chain joins TRBV28 to TRBJ2-7; tentatively, D is TRBD1 (5 bases). This specimen consisted of whole blood, obtained in connection with sensitization to the hapten diphenylcyclopropenone (DPC). This chain's CDR3 is CASSSLGETYEQYF. The DNA of the CDR3 is TGTGCCAGCAGTTCCCTAGGGGAAACCTACGAGCAGTACTTC. The full variable domain, with the rest looked up from reference TRBV28 and TRBJ2-7, is DVKVTQSSRYLVKRTGEKVFLECVQDMDHENMFWYRQDPGLGLRLIYFSYDVKMKEKGDIPEGYSVSREKKERFSLILESASTNQTSMYLCASSSLGETYEQYFGPGTRLTVT.